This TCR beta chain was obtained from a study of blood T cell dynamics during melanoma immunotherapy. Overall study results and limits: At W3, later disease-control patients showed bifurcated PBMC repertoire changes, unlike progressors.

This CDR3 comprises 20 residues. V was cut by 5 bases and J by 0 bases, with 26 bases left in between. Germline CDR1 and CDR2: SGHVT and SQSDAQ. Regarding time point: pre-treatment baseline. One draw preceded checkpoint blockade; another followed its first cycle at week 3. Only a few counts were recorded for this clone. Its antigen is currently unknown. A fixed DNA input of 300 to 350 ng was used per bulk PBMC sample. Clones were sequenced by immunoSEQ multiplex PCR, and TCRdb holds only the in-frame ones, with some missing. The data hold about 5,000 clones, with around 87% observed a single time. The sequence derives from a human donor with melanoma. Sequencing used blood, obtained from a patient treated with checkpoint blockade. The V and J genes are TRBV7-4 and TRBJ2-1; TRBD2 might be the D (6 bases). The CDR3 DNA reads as TGTGCCAGCAGCCCCCCATCGGAGGGGCGGTCCGCAAGCTCCTACAATGAGCAGTTCTTC. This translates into CASSPPSEGRSASSYNEQFF.